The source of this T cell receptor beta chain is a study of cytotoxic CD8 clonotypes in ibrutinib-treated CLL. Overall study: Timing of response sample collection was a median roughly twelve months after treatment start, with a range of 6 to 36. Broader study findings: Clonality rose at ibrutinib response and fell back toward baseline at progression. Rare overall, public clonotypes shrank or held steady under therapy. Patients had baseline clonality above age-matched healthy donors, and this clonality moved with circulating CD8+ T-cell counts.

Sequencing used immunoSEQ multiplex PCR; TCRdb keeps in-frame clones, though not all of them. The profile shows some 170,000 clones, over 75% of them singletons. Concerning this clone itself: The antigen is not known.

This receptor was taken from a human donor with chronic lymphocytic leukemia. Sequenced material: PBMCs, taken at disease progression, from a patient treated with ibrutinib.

This CDR3 is CATSRDLDSARGQQYF. CDR3 nucleotide sequence: TGTGCCACCAGCAGAGATTTAGACAGCGCCCGTGGTCAGCAGTACTTC. The rearrangement links TRBV15 to TRBJ2-5; tentatively, D is TRBD1 (5 bases). CDR1 and CDR2 from the germline V gene are LNHNV and YYDKDF (reference sequence). The CDR3 has 16 amino acids. Trimming cost V 0 bases and J 11 bases, with 22 bases left between them.